The sequence of this T cell receptor (beta chain) was determined in a study of OX40 agonist ivuxolimab in advanced cancers. Study information: Patients were dosed intravenously with ivuxolimab at 0.01 to 10 mg/kg every 2 weeks. Whole-study results and caveats: Both CD4+ and CD8+ T cell populations in blood had undergone clonal expansion by week 6 at 0.1 to 3.0 mg/kg.

Germline V gene data show CDR1 as LGHNA and CDR2 as YSLEER. J gave up 8 bases and V 3 bases, and 2 bases lay outside the gene matches. The CDR3 sequence is 14 residues long. The data were produced by immunoSEQ multiplex PCR, yet TCRdb's version contains in-frame clones alone and is incomplete. The sample lists some 100,000 clones, 80% to 95% occurring once. Of note for this clone: Its antigen is still unknown.

This sequence joins TRBV4-3 and TRBJ2-1; 12 bases align to TRBD2. Material: CD4+ or CD8+ T cells sorted from blood, obtained in a trial of the OX40 agonist ivuxolimab. This receptor was taken from an adult with an advanced solid tumor such as melanoma, head and neck, liver or kidney cancer. The CDR3 coding sequence is TGCGCCAGCAGCCAGGGACTAGCGGGCCATGAGCAGTTCTTC. Protein sequence: CASSQGLAGHEQFF.